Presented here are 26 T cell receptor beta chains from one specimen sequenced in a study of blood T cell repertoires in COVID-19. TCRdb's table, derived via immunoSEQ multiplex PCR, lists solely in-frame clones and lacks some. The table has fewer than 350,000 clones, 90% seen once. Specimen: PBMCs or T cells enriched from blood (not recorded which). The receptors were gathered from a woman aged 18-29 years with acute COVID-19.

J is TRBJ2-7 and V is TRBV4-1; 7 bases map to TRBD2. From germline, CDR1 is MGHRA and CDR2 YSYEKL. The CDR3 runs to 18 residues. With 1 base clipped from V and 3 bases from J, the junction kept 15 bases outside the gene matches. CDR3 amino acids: CASSQAPRLSGTDYEQYF. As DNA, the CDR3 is TGCGCCAGCAGCCAAGCCCCAAGGCTAAGCGGGACTGACTACGAGCAGTACTTC.

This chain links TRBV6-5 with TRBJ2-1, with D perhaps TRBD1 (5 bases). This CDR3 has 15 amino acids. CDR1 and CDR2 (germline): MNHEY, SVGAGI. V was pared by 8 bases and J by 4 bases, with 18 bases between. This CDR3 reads CASGPQGPSYNEQFF. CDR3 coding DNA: TGTGCCAGCGGCCCCCAGGGCCCCTCTTACAATGAGCAGTTCTTC.

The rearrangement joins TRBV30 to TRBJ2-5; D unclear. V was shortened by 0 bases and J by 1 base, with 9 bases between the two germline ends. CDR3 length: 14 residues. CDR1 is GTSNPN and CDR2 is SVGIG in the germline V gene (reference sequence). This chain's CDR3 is CAWSVLAAQETQYF. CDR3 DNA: TGTGCCTGGAGTGTATTAGCTGCCCAAGAGACCCAGTACTTC.

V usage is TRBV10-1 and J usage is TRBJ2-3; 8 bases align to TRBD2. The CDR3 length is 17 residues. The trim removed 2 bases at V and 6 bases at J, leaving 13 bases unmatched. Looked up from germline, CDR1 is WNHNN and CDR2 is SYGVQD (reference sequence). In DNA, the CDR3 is TGCGCCAGCAGTGAGGGTCTGTGGAGCGGGAGAGCGGATACGCAGTATTTT. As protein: CASSEGLWSGRADTQYF.

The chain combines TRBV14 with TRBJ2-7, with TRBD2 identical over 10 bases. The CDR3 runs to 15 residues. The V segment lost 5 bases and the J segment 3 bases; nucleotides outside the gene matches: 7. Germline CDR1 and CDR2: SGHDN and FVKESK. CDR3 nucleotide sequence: TGTGCCAGCAGCTTAACAGGACTAGCGGACTACGAGCAGTACTTC. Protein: CASSLTGLADYEQYF.

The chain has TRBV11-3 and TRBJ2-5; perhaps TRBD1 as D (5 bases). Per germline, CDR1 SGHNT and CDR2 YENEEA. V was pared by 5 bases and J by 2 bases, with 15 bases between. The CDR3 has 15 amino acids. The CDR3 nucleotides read TGTGCCAGCAGCCGGACACACCAGGAGCAAGAGACCCAGTACTTC. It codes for CASSRTHQEQETQYF. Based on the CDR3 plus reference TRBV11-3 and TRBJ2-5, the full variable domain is EAGVVQSPRYKIIEKKQPVAFWCNPISGHNTLYWYLQNLGQGPELLIRYENEEAVDDSQLPKDRFSAERLKGVDSTLKIQPAELGDSAVYLCASSRTHQEQETQYFGPGTRLLVL.

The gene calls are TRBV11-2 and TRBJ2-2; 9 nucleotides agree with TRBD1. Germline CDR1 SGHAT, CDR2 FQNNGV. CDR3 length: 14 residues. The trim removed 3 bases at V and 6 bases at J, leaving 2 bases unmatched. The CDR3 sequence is CASSLGQGAGELFF. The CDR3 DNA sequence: TGTGCCAGCAGCTTGGGACAGGGAGCCGGGGAGCTGTTTTTT.

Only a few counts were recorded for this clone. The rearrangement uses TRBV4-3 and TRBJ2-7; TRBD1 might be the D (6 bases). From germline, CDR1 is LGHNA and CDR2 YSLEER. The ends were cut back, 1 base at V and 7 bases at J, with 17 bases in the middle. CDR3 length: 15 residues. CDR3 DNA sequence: TGCGCCAGCAGCCAAGGGGCAACAGGGTATCGGGAGCAGTACTTC. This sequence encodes CASSQGATGYREQYF.

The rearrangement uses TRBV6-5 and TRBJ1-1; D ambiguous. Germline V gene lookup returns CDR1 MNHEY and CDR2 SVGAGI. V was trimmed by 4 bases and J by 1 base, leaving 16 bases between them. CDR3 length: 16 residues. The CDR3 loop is CASSSPPWAANTEAFF. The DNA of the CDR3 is TGTGCCAGCAGTTCCCCTCCTTGGGCTGCGAACACTGAAGCTTTCTTT.

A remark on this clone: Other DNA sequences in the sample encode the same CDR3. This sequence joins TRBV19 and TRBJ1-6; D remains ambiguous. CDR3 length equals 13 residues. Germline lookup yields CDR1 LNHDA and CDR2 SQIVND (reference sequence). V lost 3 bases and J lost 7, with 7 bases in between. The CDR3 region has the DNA TGTGCCAGTAGTATCGCGGGAAATTCACCCCTCCACTTT. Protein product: CASSIAGNSPLHF.

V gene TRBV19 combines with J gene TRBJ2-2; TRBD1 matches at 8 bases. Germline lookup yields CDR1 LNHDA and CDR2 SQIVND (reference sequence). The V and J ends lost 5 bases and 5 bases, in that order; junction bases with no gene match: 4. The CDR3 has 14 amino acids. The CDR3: CASSYRGRTGELFF. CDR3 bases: TGTGCCAGTAGTTACAGGGGGAGGACCGGGGAGCTGTTTTTT.

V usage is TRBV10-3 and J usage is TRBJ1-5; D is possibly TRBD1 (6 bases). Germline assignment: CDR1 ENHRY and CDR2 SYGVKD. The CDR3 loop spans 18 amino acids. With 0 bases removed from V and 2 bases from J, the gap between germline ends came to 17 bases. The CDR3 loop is CAISESPRGPEGNQPQHF. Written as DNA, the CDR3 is TGTGCCATCAGTGAGTCGCCCAGGGGCCCGGAGGGCAATCAGCCCCAGCATTTT.

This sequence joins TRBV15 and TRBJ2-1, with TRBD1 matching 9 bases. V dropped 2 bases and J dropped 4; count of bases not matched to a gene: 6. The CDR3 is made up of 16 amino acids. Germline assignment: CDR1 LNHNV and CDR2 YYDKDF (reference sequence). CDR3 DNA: TGTGCCACCAGCAGACTCCCGGGACAGGGTTACAATGAGCAGTTCTTC. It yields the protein CATSRLPGQGYNEQFF.

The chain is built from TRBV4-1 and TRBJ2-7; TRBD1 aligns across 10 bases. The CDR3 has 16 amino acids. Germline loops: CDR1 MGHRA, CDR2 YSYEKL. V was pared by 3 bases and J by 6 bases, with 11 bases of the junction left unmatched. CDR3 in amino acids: CASSHQDRGRSGEQYF. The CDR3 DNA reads TGCGCCAGCAGCCACCAAGACAGGGGGCGTTCTGGCGAGCAGTACTTC.

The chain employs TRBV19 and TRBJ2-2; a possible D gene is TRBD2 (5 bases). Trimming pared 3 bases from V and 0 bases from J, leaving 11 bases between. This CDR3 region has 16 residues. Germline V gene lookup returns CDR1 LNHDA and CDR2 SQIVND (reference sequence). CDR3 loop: CASSMDFAANTGELFF. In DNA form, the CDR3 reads TGTGCCAGTAGTATGGACTTCGCGGCGAACACCGGGGAGCTGTTTTTT.

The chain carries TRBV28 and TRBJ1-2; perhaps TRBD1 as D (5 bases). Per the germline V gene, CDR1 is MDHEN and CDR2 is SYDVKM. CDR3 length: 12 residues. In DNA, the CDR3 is TGTGCTGTGGGGGGAGCCAACTATGGCTACACCTTC. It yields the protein CAVGGANYGYTF.

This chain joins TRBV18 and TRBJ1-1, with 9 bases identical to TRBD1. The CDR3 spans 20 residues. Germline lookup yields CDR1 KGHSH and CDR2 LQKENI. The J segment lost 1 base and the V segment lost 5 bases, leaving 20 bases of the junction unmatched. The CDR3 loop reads CASSTLGPTGGERSNTEAFF. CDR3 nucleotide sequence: TGTGCCAGCTCAACCCTCGGACCCACAGGGGGCGAAAGGTCGAACACTGAAGCTTTCTTT.

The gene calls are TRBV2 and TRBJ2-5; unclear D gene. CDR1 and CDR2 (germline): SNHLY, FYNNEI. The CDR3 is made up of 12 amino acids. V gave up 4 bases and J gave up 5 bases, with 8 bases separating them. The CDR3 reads CASSAYRETQYF. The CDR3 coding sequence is TGTGCCAGCAGTGCTTACCGGGAGACCCAGTACTTC. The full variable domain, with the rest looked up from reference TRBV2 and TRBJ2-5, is EPEVTQTPSHQVTQMGQEVILRCVPISNHLYFYWYRQILGQKVEFLVSFYNNEISEKSEIFDDQFSVERPDGSNFTLKIRSTKLEDSAMYFCASSAYRETQYFGPGTRLLVL.

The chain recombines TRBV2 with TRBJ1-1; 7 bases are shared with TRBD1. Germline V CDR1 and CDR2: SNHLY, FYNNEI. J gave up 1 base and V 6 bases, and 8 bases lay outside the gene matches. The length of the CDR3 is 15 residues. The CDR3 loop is CASRSQRQGNTEAFF. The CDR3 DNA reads TGTGCCAGCAGGTCCCAAAGACAGGGGAACACTGAAGCTTTCTTT.

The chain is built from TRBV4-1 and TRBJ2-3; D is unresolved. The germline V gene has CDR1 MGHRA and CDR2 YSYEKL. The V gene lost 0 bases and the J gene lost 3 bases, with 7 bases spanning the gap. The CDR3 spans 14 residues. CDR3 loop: CASSQEGRTDTQYF. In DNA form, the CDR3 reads TGCGCCAGCAGCCAAGAGGGCCGTACAGATACGCAGTATTTT.

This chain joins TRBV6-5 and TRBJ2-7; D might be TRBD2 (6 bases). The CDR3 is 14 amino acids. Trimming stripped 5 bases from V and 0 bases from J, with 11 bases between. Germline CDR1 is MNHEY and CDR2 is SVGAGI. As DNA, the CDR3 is TGTGCCAGCAGTCTACGGGACTCCTCCTACGAGCAGTACTTC. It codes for CASSLRDSSYEQYF.

The DNA for the CDR3 is TGTGCCAGCAGCCCCGTACCAACAGGGGCGATTAACTATGGCTACACCTTC. Translating it yields CASSPVPTGAINYGYTF. The chain has TRBV7-2 and TRBJ1-2; 7 nucleotides line up with TRBD1. Germline V gene lookup returns CDR1 SGHTA and CDR2 FQGNSA. The CDR3 length is 17 residues. With 5 bases clipped from V and 1 base from J, the junction kept 13 bases outside the gene matches.

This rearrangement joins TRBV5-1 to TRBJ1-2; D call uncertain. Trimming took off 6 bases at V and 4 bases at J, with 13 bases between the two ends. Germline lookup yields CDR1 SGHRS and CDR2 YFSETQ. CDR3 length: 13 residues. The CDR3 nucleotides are TGCGCCAGCAACGCAGAAAATACCTATGGCTACACCTTC. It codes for CASNAENTYGYTF.

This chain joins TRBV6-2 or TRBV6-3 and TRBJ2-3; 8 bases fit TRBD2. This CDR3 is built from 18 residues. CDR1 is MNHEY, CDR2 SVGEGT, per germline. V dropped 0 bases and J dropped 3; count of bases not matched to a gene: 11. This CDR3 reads CASSYSSYTGGPTDTQYF. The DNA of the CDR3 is TGTGCCAGCAGTTACTCCTCGTATACGGGAGGGCCGACAGATACGCAGTATTTT.

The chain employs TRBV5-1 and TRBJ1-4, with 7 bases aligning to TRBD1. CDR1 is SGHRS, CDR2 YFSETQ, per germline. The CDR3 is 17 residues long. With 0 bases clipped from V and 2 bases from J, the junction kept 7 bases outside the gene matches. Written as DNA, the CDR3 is TGCGCCAGCAGCTTGGGGATATACAGGGGCACTAATGAAAAACTGTTTTTT. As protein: CASSLGIYRGTNEKLFF.

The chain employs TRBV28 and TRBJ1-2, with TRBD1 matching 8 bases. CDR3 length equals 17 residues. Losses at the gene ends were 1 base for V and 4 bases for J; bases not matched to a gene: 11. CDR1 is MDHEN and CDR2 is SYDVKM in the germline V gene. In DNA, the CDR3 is TGTGCCAGCAGTTTATACCGAGGACAGGGCTCCGCCTATGGCTACACCTTC. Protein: CASSLYRGQGSAYGYTF.